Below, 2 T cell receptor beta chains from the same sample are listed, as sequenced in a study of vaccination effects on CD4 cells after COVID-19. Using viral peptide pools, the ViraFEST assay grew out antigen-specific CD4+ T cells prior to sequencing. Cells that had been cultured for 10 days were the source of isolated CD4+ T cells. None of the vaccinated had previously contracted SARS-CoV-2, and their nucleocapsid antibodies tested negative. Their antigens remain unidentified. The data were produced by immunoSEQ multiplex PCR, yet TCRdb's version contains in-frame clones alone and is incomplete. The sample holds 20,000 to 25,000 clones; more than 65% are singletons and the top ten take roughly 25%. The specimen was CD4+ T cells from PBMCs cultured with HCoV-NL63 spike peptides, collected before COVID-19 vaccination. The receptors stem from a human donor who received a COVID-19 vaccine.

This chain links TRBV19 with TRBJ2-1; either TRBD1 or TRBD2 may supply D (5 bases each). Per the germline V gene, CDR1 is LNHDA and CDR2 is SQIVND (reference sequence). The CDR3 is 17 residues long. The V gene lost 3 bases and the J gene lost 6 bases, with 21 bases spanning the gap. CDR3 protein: CASSMPRTPERGNEQFF. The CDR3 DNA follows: TGTGCCAGTAGTATGCCTCGGACACCTGAGAGGGGCAATGAGCAGTTCTTC.

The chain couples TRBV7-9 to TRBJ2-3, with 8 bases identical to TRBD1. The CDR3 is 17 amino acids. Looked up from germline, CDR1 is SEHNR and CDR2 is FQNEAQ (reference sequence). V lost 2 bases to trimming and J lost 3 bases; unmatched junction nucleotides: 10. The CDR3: CASSLPGQDRETDTQYF. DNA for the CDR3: TGTGCCAGCAGCTTACCAGGACAGGACAGGGAGACAGATACGCAGTATTTT.